This TCR beta chain was recovered during a study of shared clonotypes between healthy human individuals. Study as a whole: The composition of the donors was a couple of women and a few men aged 18 to 49. Findings of the study overall: Non-shared clonotypes had lower generation probabilities than those shared by all four donors. Blood was the sole source, and tissue repertoires probably differ.

The repertoire was sequenced with immunoSEQ multiplex PCR; TCRdb's copy has only in-frame clones and lacks some. The data hold 2 million to 2.5 million clones, with 93% observed a single time. With regard to this clone: Its antigen is not known.

The CDR3 is 17 residues long. Germline CDR1 and CDR2: SGHDT and YYEEEE. Trimming at V came to 3 bases and at J to 7 bases, leaving 9 bases not matched to a gene. The chain employs TRBV5-6 and TRBJ2-1; 14 bases match TRBD2. The clonotype was recovered from a young man in good health. Some clones in this sample may be carry-over from other donors' samples. What was sequenced was naive CD4+ T cells from PBMCs. Sample subset: CD45RA+ positively selected. CDR3 amino acids: CASSYPGLAGVGNEQFF. The CDR3 DNA is TGTGCCAGCAGCTATCCGGGACTAGCGGGAGTGGGGAATGAGCAGTTCTTC. Complete variable domain (other parts from reference TRBV5-6 and TRBJ2-1): DAGVTQSPTHLIKTRGQQVTLRCSPKSGHDTVSWYQQALGQGPQFIFQYYEEEERQRGNFPDRFSGHQFPNYSSELNVNALLLGDSALYLCASSYPGLAGVGNEQFFGPGTRLTVL.